What follows are 10 T cell receptor beta chains derived from one specimen sequenced in a study of T cell responses to AZD1222 COVID-19 vaccine. Generated by immunoSEQ multiplex PCR, the TCRdb table keeps only in-frame clones and is missing some. The table lists 75,000 or so clones, around 93% of them singletons, with about 29% in the top ten. The source was peripheral blood, collected 28 days after the second AZD1222 dose. The receptors shown here come from an adult who received the AZD1222 COVID-19 vaccine.

This chain connects TRBV7-3 to TRBJ1-5; D might be TRBD1 (5 bases). V dropped 8 bases and J dropped 3 bases, with 26 bases sitting between them. CDR1 is SGHTA and CDR2 is FQGTGA in the germline V gene. This CDR3 has 18 residues. The CDR3 here is CASRDRTAGTRVNQPQHF. The DNA for the CDR3 is TGTGCCAGCCGAGATCGGACGGCTGGGACTAGGGTCAATCAGCCCCAGCATTTT. The whole variable domain, remainder taken from reference TRBV7-3 and TRBJ1-5, is GAGVSQTPSNKVTEKGKYVELRCDPISGHTALYWYRQSLGQGPEFLIYFQGTGAADDSGLPNDRFFAVRPEGSVSTLKIQRTERGDSAVYLCASRDRTAGTRVNQPQHFGDGTRLSIL.

The rearrangement links TRBV2 to TRBJ2-1, with TRBD2 matching 13 bases. J was trimmed by 4 bases and V by 8 bases; bases with no gene match: 2. This CDR3 contains 14 residues. Per the germline V gene, CDR1 is SNHLY and CDR2 is FYNNEI. This CDR3 reads CASLLAGGYNEQFF. The CDR3, as DNA: TGTGCCAGCCTACTAGCGGGAGGGTACAATGAGCAGTTCTTC.

The genes are TRBV5-4 and TRBJ2-7; D not certain. With 5 bases removed from V and 6 bases from J, the gap between germline ends came to 21 bases. The CDR3 totals 15 residues. CDR1 is SGHNT, CDR2 YYREEE, per germline (reference sequence). The CDR3 reads CASSENAPTRSEQYF. In DNA form, the CDR3 reads TGTGCCAGCAGTGAAAATGCGCCGACGCGTTCCGAGCAGTACTTC.

The gene calls are TRBV5-8 and TRBJ1-3; TRBD1 agrees at 7 bases. This CDR3 is built from 16 residues. CDR1 is SGHTS and CDR2 is YDEGEE in the germline V gene. V lost 3 bases to trimming and J lost 4 bases; unmatched junction nucleotides: 10. This chain's CDR3 is CASSWTGLAMGNTIYF. The CDR3 nucleotides read TGTGCCAGCAGCTGGACAGGTCTCGCCATGGGAAACACCATATATTTT.

The chain joins TRBV27 to TRBJ1-5; TRBD1 matches at 8 bases. V was pared by 3 bases and J by 8 bases, with 6 bases of the junction left unmatched. This CDR3 is built from 14 residues. Germline CDR1 reads MNHEY; CDR2 reads SMNVEV (reference sequence). DNA for the CDR3: TGTGCCAGCAGTTTCCGGACAGGGAGGGAGCCCCAGCATTTT. Amino acids: CASSFRTGREPQHF.

Turning to this clone: Other nucleotide sequences in the sample specify the same CDR3. The chain has TRBV13 and TRBJ1-3; a weak D match, TRBD1 (5 bases). The V end lost 10 bases, the J end lost 0 bases, and 13 bases lay between the germline ends. The CDR3 length is 14 residues. Looked up from germline, CDR1 is PRHDT and CDR2 is FYEKMQ (reference sequence). For the CDR3, the DNA is TGTGCCACGGGGCAGGCTAGCTCTGGAAACACCATATATTTT. Its translation is CATGQASSGNTIYF.

This rearrangement joins TRBV24-1 to TRBJ1-1; maybe TRBD1 (5 bases). V was trimmed by 4 bases and J by 1 base, leaving 9 bases between them. Germline V gene data show CDR1 as KGHDR and CDR2 as SFDVKD. The CDR3 has 14 amino acids. CDR3 region: CATSDSGQNTEAFF. CDR3 DNA: TGTGCCACCAGTGACAGTGGACAGAACACTGAAGCTTTCTTT.

This clone showed up just once. This sequence joins TRBV5-6 and TRBJ2-1; 8 positions match TRBD2. Per the germline V gene, CDR1 is SGHDT and CDR2 is YYEEEE. J gave up 9 bases and V 4 bases, and 15 bases lay outside the gene matches. This CDR3 spans 16 amino acids. The CDR3 loop reads CASSNPPGLGRGEQFF. The CDR3 DNA is TGTGCCAGCAGCAATCCCCCGGGACTAGGTAGGGGTGAGCAGTTCTTC.

This rearrangement joins TRBV5-4 to TRBJ2-7; TRBD2 matches at 7 bases. The V gene end was trimmed by 6 bases and the J gene end by 1 base; junction bases not matched to a gene: 10. This CDR3 is built from 15 residues. Per germline, CDR1 SGHNT and CDR2 YYREEE (reference sequence). CDR3 loop: CASNSGGGESYEQYF. The CDR3 DNA reads TGTGCCAGCAACTCTGGTGGGGGGGAGTCCTACGAGCAGTACTTC.

The V gene is TRBV29-1, the J gene TRBJ1-1; 7 bases map to TRBD1. Trimming removed 0 bases from V and 2 bases from J; junction bases left unmatched: 6. Germline V gene sequence: CDR1 SQVTM, CDR2 ANQGSEA. The CDR3 extends over 15 amino acids. CDR3 in DNA: TGCAGCGTTGAAGATCTGGGGACAGTTAACACTGAAGCTTTCTTT. This gives the protein CSVEDLGTVNTEAFF. Full variable domain (missing parts from reference TRBV29-1 and TRBJ1-1): SAVISQKPSRDICQRGTSLTIQCQVDSQVTMMFWYRQQPGQSLTLIATANQGSEATYESGFVIDKFPISRPNLTFSTLTVSNMSPEDSSIYLCSVEDLGTVNTEAFFGQGTRLTVV.